These 6 T cell receptor beta chains share one sample of origin, sequenced in a study of response to subunit inactivated influenza vaccine. TCRdb called the RT-PCR reads again in MiXCR, with one record for every CDR3 protein. The table lists about 540,000 distinct CDR3 sequences, under 30% of them singletons. This sample also appeared in a second study, on T cells expressing NK-cell markers. As that study records: Generation of TCR beta cDNA was performed by 5'RACE template switching incorporating UMIs.

Source: CD4+ T cells sorted from PBMCs, taken approximately 13 days after vaccination. The receptors were sampled from a man between 50 and 59 years old who received an inactivated influenza vaccine.

A few counts support this clonotype. This chain connects TRBV10-3 to TRBJ1-5; D is possibly TRBD1 (5 bases). Germline V gene lookup returns CDR1 ENHRY and CDR2 SYGVKD. This CDR3 has 13 residues. V lost 3 bases to trimming and J lost 5 bases, with 8 bases between them. DNA of the CDR3: TGTGCCATCAGTGATCCAGGGCATCAGCCCCAGCATTTT. It translates to CAISDPGHQPQHF.

This clonotype was counted a few times. The chain is built from TRBV20-1 and TRBJ2-3, with 7 bases aligning to TRBD2. J was trimmed by 7 bases and V by 3 bases; bases with no gene match: 4. The CDR3 length is 12 residues. CDR1 is DFQATT and CDR2 is SNEGSKA in the germline V gene (reference sequence). The CDR3 here is CSASGGKYTQYF. The CDR3 DNA sequence: TGCAGTGCTAGCGGGGGGAAGTATACGCAGTATTTT.

The rearrangement joins TRBV6-5 to TRBJ2-1; D call uncertain. This CDR3 is built from 15 residues. V was pared by 2 bases and J by 3 bases, with 11 bases between. Germline-derived CDR1 and CDR2 are MNHEY and SVGAGI. The CDR3 reads CASSYQGANYNEQFF. The CDR3 nucleotides read TGTGCCAGCAGTTACCAAGGAGCAAACTACAATGAGCAGTTCTTC.

This clonotype was seen ten or more times. The chain couples TRBV29-1 to TRBJ2-5; weak D call: TRBD1 (5 bases). Germline assignment: CDR1 SQVTM and CDR2 ANQGSEA. This CDR3 is built from 12 residues. V dropped 4 bases and J dropped 3 bases, with 9 bases sitting between them. The CDR3 DNA reads TGCAGCGTTGTGCCAGGGAAAGAGACCCAGTACTTC. This encodes CSVVPGKETQYF.

This clonotype has just a few counts. The rearrangement joins TRBV2 to TRBJ2-7, with 9 positions matching TRBD1. This CDR3 region has 14 residues. Germline V lookup: CDR1 SNHLY, CDR2 FYNNEI. The J segment lost 3 bases and the V segment lost 7 bases, leaving 7 bases of the junction unmatched. CDR3 in amino acids: CASKKDRGHYEQYF. CDR3 DNA: TGTGCCAGCAAGAAGGACAGGGGACACTACGAGCAGTACTTC.

This chain uses TRBV5-1 with TRBJ2-3, with D maybe TRBD2 (6 bases). Germline assignment: CDR1 SGHRS and CDR2 YFSETQ. Trimming removed 4 bases from V and 2 bases from J, with 17 bases in between. The CDR3 extends over 16 amino acids. The CDR3 nucleotides are TGCGCCAGCAGCGTGGGGTTGGAGGGTGTCACAGATACGCAGTATTTT. It specifies CASSVGLEGVTDTQYF.